A selection of T cell receptor beta chains follows, all from one sample in a study of shared clonotypes between healthy human individuals. Only in-frame clones appear in the TCRdb table, and some are missing; sequencing was by immunoSEQ multiplex PCR. The sample comprises about 1 million clones, around 74% of which are singletons, and roughly 1.4% rests with the top ten. Sequenced material: memory CD4+ T cells sorted from blood. Receptor source: a young man in good health. CDR3s include the opening cysteine and the closing phenylalanine or tryptophan.

v_call cdr3_aa
TRBV2 CASSEGAGGAQLDTQYF
TRBV2 CASKASLLNTEAFF
TRBV21-1 CASSKRFGVPNYTYEQYF
TRBV9 CASSFTGTGSGTEAFF
TRBV7-9 CASSGEWGTYEQYF
TRBV7-2 CASSFRDRVDGYTF
TRBV2 CASTSEVYSNQPQHF
TRBV18 CASSPLSSGRNEQFF
TRBV5-1 CASSLAGQGEIQYF
TRBV11-2 CASSFGGSLTYEQYF
TRBV2 CASTQAVGNYGYTF
TRBV10-3 CATQPGDRGNSPLHF
TRBV7-6 CASSSGLMNTEAFF
TRBV29-1 CSVVSMANEQFF
TRBV6-5 CASSYSVGRPTYEQYF
TRBV2 CASSQKGGGGRTEAFF
TRBV5-1 CASSLTGDTEAFF
TRBV7-9 CASSLKGGTDTQYF
TRBV4-2 CASSQQTNYGYTF
TRBV13 CASSLVPARTGNTDTQYF
TRBV5-1 CASSLGPGDFNGYTF
TRBV19 CASSLQGIFVPSF
TRBV4-1 CASSLSGQINEKLFF
TRBV5-6 CASSLWLGGTEAFF
TRBV6-5 CASSSASNQPQHF
TRBV28 CASSPPQGGSSGNTIYF
TRBV11-1 CASSFGQSYEQYF
TRBV5-1 CASSFGQGATDTQYF
TRBV11-3 CASSLVAPGAPTGELFF
TRBV5-6 CASSWGTGGMYNSPLHF
TRBV14 CASSHAGTYEQYF
TRBV9 CASSDSTRGDTQYF
TRBV10-3 CAISEGREGQPQHF
TRBV10-1 CASSRAGGTGELFF
TRBV2 CASTEQGQPQHF
TRBV2 CASSPLAGGSSEQYF
TRBV28 CASGAGTSGGYNEQFF
TRBV4-1 CASSQTLGLGELFF
TRBV7-2 CASSTGTTQETQYF
TRBV25-1 CASTGGSYNSPLHF
TRBV4-2 CASSQVQGAFTHEQFF
TRBV5-1 CASSLGAGQATGELFF
TRBV7-6 CASAGQDTFYNEQFF
TRBV5-1 CASSPKPRDSTDTQYF
TRBV7-9 CASKLTGGAPKETQYF
TRBV7-3 CASSTYGGVPTVEQYF
TRBV30 CAWSVFGTSGANVLTF
TRBV4-1 CASSQGLAGGGEQFF
TRBV6-5 CASSGQLNTGELFF
TRBV6-5 CASSYSFSGSSYEQYF
TRBV5-1 CASSRSELGGETQYF
TRBV5-1 CASSLGAAAYNEQFF
TRBV28 CASSFTGTANTIYF
TRBV5-6 CASSLMDQPQHF
TRBV7-2 CASSLGGFRRTEAFF